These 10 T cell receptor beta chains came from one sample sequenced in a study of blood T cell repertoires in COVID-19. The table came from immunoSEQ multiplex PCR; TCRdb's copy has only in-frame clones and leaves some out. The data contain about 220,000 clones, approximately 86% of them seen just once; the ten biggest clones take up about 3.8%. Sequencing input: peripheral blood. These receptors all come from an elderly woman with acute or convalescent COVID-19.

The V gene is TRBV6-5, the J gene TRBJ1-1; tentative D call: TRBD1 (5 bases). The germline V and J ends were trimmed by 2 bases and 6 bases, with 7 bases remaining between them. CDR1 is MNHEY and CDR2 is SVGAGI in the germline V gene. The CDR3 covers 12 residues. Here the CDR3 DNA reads TGTGCCAGCAGTTACCGGGGGGCTGAAGCTTTCTTT. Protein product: CASSYRGAEAFF.

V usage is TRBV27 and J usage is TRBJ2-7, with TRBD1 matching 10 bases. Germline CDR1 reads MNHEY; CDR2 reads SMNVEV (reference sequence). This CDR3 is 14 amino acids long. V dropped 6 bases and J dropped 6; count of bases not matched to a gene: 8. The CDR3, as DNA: TGTGCCAGCAGAACCGGGACAGGGGCCGGCGAGCAGTACTTC. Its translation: CASRTGTGAGEQYF.

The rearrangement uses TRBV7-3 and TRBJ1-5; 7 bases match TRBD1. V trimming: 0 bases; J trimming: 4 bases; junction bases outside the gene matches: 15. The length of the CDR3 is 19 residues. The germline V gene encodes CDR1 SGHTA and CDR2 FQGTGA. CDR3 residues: CASSLTRGQSRQANQPQHF. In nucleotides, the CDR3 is TGTGCCAGCAGCTTAACGAGGGGACAGAGTCGCCAAGCTAATCAGCCCCAGCATTTT.

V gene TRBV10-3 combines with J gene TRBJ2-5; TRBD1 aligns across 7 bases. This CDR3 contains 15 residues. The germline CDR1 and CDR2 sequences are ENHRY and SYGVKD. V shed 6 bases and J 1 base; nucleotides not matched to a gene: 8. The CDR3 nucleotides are TGTGCCATCAGCCCAACCCGACAGGGCCAAGAGACCCAGTACTTC. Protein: CAISPTRQGQETQYF.

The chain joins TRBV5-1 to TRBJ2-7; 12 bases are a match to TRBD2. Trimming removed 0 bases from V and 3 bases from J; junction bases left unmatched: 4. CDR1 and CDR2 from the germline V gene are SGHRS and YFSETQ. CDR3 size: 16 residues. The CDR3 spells CASSLARTSGNYEQYF. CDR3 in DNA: TGCGCCAGCAGCTTGGCCAGGACTAGCGGGAACTACGAGCAGTACTTC.

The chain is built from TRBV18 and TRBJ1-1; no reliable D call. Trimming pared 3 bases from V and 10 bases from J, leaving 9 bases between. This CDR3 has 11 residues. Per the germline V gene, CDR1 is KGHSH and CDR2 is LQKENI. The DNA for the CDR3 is TGTGCCAGCTCACCGGAGAGGGTAGCTTTCTTT. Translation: CASSPERVAFF.

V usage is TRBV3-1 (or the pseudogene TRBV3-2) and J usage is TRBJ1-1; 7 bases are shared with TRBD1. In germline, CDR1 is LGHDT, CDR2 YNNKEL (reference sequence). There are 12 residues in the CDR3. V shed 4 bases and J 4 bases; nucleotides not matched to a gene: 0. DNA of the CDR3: TGTGCCAGCAGCCCAGGGGGCACTGAAGCTTTCTTT. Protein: CASSPGGTEAFF.

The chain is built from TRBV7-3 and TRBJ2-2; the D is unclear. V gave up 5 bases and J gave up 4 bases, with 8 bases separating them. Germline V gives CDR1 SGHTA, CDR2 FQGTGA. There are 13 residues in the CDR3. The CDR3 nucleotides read TGTGCCAGCAGCCTTTCCCTCACCGGGGAGCTGTTTTTT. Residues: CASSLSLTGELFF. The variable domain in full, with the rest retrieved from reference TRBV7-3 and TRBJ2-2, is GAGVSQTPSNKVTEKGKYVELRCDPISGHTALYWYRQSLGQGPEFLIYFQGTGAADDSGLPNDRFFAVRPEGSVSTLKIQRTERGDSAVYLCASSLSLTGELFFGEGSRLTVL.

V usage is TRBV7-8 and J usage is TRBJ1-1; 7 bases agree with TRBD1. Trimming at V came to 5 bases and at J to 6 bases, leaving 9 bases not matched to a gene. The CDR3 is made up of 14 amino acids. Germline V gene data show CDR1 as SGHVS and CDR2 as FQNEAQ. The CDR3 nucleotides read TGTGCCAGCAGCGTGGGACAGCGGAATGCTGAAGCTTTCTTT. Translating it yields CASSVGQRNAEAFF.

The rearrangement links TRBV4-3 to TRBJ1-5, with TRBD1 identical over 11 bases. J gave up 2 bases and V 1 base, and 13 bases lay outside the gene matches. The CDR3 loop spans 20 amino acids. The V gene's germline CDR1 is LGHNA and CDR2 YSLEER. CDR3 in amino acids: CASSQGLGQGADRGNQPQHF. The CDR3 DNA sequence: TGCGCCAGCAGCCAAGGCCTAGGACAGGGGGCCGATAGGGGCAATCAGCCCCAGCATTTT.